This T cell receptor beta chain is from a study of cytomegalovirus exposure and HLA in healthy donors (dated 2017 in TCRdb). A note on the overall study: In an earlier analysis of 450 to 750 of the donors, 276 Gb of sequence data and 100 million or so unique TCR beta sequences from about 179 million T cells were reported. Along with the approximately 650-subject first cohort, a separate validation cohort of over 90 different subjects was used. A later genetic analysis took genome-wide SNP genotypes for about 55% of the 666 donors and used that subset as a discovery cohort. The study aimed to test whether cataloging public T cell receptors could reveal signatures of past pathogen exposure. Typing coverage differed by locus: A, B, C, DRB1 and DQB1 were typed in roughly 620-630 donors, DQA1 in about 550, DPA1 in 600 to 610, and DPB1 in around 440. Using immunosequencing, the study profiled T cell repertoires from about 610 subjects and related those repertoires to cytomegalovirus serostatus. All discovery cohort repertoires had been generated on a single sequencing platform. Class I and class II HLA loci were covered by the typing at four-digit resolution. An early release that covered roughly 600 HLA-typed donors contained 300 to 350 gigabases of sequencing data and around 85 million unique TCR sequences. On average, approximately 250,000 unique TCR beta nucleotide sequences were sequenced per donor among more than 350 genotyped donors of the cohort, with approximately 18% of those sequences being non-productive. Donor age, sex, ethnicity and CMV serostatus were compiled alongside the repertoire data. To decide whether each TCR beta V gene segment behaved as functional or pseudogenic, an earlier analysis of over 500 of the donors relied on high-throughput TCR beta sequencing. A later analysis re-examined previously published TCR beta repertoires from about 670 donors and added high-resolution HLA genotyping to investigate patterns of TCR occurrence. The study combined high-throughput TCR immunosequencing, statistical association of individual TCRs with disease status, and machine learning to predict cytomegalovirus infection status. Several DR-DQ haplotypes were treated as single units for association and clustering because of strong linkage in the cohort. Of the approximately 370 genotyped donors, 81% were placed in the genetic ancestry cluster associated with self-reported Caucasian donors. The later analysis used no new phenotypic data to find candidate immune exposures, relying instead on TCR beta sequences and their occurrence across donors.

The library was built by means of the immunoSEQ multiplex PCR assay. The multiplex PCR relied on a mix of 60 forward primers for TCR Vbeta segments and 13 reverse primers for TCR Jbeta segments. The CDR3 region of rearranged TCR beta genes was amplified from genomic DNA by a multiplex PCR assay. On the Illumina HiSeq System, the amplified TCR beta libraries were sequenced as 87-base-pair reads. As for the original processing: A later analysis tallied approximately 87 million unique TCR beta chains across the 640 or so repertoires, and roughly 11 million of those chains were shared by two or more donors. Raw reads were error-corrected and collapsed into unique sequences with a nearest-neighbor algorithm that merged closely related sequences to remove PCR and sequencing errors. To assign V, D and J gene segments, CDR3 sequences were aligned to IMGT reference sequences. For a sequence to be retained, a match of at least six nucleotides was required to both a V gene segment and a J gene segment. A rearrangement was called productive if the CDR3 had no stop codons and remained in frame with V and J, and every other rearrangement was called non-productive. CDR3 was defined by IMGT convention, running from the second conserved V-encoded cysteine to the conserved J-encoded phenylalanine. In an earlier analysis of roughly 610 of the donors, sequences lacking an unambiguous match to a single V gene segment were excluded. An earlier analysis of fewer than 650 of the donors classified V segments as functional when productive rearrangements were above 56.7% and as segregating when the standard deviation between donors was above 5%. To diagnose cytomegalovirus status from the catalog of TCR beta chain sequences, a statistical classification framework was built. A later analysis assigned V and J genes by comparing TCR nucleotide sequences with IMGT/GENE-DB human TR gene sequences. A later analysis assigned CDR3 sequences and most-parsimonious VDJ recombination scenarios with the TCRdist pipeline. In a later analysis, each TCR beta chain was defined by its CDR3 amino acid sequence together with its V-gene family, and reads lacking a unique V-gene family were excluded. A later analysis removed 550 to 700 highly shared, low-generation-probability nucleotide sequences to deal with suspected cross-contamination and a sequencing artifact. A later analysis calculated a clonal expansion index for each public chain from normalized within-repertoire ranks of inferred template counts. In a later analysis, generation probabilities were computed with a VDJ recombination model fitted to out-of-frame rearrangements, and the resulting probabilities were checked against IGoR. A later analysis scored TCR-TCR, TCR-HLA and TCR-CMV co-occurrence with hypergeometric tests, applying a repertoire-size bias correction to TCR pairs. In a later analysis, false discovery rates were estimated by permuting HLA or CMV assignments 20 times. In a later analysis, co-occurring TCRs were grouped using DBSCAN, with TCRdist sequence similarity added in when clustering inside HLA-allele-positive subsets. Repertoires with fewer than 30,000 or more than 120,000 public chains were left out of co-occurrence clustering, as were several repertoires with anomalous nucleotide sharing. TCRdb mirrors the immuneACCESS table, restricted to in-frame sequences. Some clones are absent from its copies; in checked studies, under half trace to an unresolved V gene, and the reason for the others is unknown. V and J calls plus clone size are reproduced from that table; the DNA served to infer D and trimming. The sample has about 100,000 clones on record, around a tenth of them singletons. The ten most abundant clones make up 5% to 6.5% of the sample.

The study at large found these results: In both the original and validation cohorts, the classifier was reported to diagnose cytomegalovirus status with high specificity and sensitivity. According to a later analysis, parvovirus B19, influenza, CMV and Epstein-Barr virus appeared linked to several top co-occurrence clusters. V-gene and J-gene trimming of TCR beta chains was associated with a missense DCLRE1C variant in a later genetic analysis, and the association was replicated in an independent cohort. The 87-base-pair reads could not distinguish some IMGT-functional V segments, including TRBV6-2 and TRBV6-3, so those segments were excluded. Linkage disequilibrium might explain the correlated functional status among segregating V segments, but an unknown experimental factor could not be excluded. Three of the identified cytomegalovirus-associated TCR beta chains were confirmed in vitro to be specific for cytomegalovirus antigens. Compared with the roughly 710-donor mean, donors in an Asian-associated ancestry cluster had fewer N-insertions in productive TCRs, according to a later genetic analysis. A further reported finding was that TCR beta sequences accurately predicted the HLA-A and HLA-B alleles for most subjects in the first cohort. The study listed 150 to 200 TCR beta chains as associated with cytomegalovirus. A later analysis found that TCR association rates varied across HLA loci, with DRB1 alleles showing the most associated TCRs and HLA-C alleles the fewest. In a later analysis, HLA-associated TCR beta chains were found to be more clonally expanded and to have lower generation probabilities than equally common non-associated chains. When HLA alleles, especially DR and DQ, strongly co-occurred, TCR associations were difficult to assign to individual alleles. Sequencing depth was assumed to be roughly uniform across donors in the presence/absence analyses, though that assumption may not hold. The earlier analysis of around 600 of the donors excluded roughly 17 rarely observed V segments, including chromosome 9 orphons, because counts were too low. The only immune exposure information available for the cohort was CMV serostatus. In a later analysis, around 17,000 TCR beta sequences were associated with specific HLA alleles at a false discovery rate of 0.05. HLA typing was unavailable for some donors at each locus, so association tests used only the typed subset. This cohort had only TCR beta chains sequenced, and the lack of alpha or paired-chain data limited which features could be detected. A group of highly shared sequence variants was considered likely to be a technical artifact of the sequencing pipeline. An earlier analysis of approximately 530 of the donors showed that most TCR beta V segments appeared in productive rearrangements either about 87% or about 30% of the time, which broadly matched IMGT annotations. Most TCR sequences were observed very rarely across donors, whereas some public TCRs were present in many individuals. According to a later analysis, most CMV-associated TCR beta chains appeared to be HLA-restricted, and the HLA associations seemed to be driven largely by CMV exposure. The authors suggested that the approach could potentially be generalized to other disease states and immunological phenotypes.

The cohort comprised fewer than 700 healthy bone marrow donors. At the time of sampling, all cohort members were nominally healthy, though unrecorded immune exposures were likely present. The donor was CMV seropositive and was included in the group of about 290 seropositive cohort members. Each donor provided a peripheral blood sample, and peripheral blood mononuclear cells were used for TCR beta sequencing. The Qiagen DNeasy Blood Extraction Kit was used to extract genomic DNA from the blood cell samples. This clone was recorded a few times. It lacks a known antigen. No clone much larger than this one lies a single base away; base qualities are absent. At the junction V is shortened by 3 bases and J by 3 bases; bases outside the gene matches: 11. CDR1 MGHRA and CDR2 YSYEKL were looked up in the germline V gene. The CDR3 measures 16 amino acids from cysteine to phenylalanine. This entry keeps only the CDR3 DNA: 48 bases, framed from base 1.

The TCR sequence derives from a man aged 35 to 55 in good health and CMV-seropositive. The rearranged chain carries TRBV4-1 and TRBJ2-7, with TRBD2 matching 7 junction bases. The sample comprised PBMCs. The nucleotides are TGCGCCAGCAGCCAGGGTTCGGGCGGGAGTTTCTACGAGCAGTACTTC. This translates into CASSQGSGGSFYEQYF.